The TCR beta chain under discussion was sequenced for a study of response to subunit inactivated influenza vaccine. With respect to this clonotype: Its antigen is undetermined.

There are 13 residues in the CDR3. CDR1 is DFQATT, CDR2 SNEGSKA, per germline (reference sequence). The V segment lost 6 bases and the J segment 3 bases; nucleotides outside the gene matches: 7. Notes on the study in general: That few new T cells are recruited by each seasonal influenza vaccination was the authors' suggestion.

TCRdb reprocessed the RT-PCR reads with MiXCR, giving one entry per CDR3 protein. The table shows approximately 530,000 distinct CDR3 sequences, with 6% to 9% occurring only once. The sequencing here drew on PBMCs from blood, taken around 25 months after vaccination. V and J are TRBV20-1 and TRBJ2-7, with TRBD1 matching 8 bases. The TCR was taken from a man aged 45 to 70 who received an inactivated influenza vaccine. DNA of the CDR3: TGCAGTGCCGCCGGACAGGGAATCTACGAGCAGTACTTC. Amino acid sequence: CSAAGQGIYEQYF.